The 5 T cell receptor beta chains below were found in one sample sequenced in a study of Graves' ophthalmopathy and Graves' hyperthyroidism. RNA transcripts served as template for amplifying TCR beta CDR3 sequences. Following a first-round RT-PCR that used HTBI primers, a second-round multiplex PCR was carried out. MiXCR was run by TCRdb on the multiplex PCR reads, yielding one entry per CDR3 protein. The data hold hundreds of thousands of distinct CDR3 sequences, with approximately 21% observed a single time. The material sequenced was peripheral blood. All receptors derive from a woman between 18 and 29 years old with stable Graves' hyperthyroidism. Some clones in this sample may be carry-over from other donors' samples.

This chain links TRBV10-3 with TRBJ2-7; tentatively, D is TRBD1 (6 bases). The CDR3 spans 13 residues. The V and J ends lost 4 bases and 2 bases respectively, with 9 bases between them. CDR1 is ENHRY and CDR2 is SYGVKD in the germline V gene. In nucleotides, the CDR3 is TGTGCCATCAGTGGGACAGAGACCTACGAGCAGTACTTC. It is translated as CAISGTETYEQYF.

As for this clonotype: Being one base from a much bigger clone, this may be a read error. In DNA, the CDR3 is TGTGCCAGCAGCCAAACAGGGCGAACTGAAGCTTGCTTT. Its protein product is CASSQTGRTEACF. This rearrangement joins TRBV14 to TRBJ1-1, with a weak D call TRBD1 (6 bases). This CDR3 has 13 residues. CDR1 and CDR2 (germline): SGHDN, FVKESK.

The chain recombines TRBV27 with TRBJ1-6; D is undetermined. CDR1 is MNHEY and CDR2 is SMNVEV in the germline V gene (reference sequence). The ends were cut back, 2 bases at V and 13 bases at J, with 12 bases in the middle. This CDR3 has 13 residues. CDR3 region: CASSLGNQSPLHF. The DNA of the CDR3 is TGTGCCAGCAGTTTAGGGAACCAGTCCCCCCTCCACTTT.

The J gene is TRBJ1-1, the V gene TRBV12-3 or TRBV12-4; TRBD1 is a possible D gene (5 bases). V was trimmed by 7 bases and J by 1 base, leaving 13 bases between them. The CDR3 is 14 amino acids. CDR3: CASTWGSPNTEAFF. CDR3 nucleotide sequence: TGTGCCAGCACCTGGGGCTCCCCGAACACTGAAGCTTTCTTT.

This clonotype has at least ten counts. The V gene is TRBV20-1, the J gene TRBJ1-3; weak D call: TRBD1 (5 bases). CDR1 is DFQATT and CDR2 is SNEGSKA in the germline V gene (reference sequence). CDR3 length equals 14 residues. V lost 1 base to trimming and J lost 4 bases, with 11 bases between them. Here the CDR3 reads CSARGLGEGNTIYF. The CDR3 region has the DNA TGCAGTGCTAGAGGGCTAGGGGAAGGAAACACCATATATTTT.